This TCR beta chain was observed in a study of T-cell reconstitution after alpha-beta-depleted transplantation in children. Unique molecular identifiers were used to barcode this TCRbeta library. MiXCR, run by TCRdb on the PCR reads, gives a single entry per CDR3 protein. Of a few hundred thousand distinct CDR3 sequences in the sample, around 27% are singletons; the top ten hold approximately 33%. The study, taken as a whole, reports: Reportedly, roughly two months post-transplant, alpha-beta T cells arose from several hundred expanded graft clones. Day-60 TCRbeta diversity that was high in some patients was derived from surviving recipient T cells and thymic progenitors.

Turning to this clonotype: Its antigen remains unknown.

Sequences were derived from PBMCs, sampled before TCRalphabeta/CD19-depleted stem cell transplant. This receptor was obtained from a boy younger than two with Wiskott-Aldrich syndrome, due to receive a stem cell transplant.

The CDR3 loop is CASSLQGLGGYGYTF. The CDR3 coding sequence is TGTGCCAGCAGCTTACAGGGCCTGGGGGGCTATGGCTACACCTTC. The chain carries TRBV7-9 and TRBJ1-2, with a tentative D call TRBD1 (5 bases). The germline V and J ends were trimmed by 2 bases and 4 bases, with 14 bases remaining between them. The CDR3 is 15 residues long. CDR1 is SEHNR, CDR2 FQNEAQ, per germline (reference sequence). Looking up the rest from reference TRBV7-9 and TRBJ1-2 gives the full variable domain: DTGVSQNPRHKITKRGQNVTFRCDPISEHNRLYWYRQTLGQGPEFLTYFQNEAQLEKSRLLSDRFSAERPKGSFSTLEIQRTEQGDSAMYLCASSLQGLGGYGYTFGSGTRLTVV.